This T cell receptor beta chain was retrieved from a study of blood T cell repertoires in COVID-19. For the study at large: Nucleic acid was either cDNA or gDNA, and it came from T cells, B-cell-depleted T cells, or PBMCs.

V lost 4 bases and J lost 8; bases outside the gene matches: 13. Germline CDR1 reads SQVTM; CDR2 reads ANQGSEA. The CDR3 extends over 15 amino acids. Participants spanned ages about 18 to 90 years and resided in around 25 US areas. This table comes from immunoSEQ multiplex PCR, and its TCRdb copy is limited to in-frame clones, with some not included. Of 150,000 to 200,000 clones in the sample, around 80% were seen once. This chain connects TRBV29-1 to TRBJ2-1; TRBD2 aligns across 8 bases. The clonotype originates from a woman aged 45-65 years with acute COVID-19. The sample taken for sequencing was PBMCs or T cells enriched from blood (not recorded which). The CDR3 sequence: CSVGANSRGGDEQFF. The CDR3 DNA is TGCAGCGTTGGAGCGAACTCCCGGGGGGGGGATGAGCAGTTCTTC.